This section outlines one T cell receptor beta chain sequence together with its context. These data originate in a study of blood T cell repertoires in COVID-19. Study-wide background: PBMCs, B-cell-depleted T cells, or T cells provided the cDNA or gDNA that made up the material.

Authors' analysis steps: Researchers report that nucleated cell counts were estimated from reference gene primer amplification. Libraries were prepared by immunoSEQ multiplex PCR; TCRdb keeps only in-frame clonotypes and omits some of them. V, J and clone size were drawn from that table, and D and trimming were deduced from the DNA. The sample lists around 250,000 clones, more than 80% occurring once. Germline V gene lookup returns CDR1 ENHRY and CDR2 SYGVKD. This CDR3 has 17 amino acids. V dropped 0 bases and J dropped 2 bases, with 14 bases sitting between them. Living in about two dozen US areas, the participants were between roughly 18 and 90 years of age. Participants were placed into cohorts based on the clinical history they reported.

This TCR was sampled from a woman between 25 and 40 years old with acute COVID-19. The chain is built from TRBV10-3 and TRBJ2-1; D might be TRBD2 (6 bases). The specimen was PBMCs or T cells enriched from blood (not recorded which). For the CDR3, the DNA is TGTGCCATCAGTGAGTCGCGTTGGGACTCCGCCTACAATGAGCAGTTCTTC. Amino acids: CAISESRWDSAYNEQFF.